These 13 T cell receptor beta chains originate from one sample sequenced in a study of tumor-infiltrating lymphocytes in primary liver carcinoma. From approximately 450 ng total RNA, TCR beta cDNA was generated with a primer in the constant region. Slightly modified ARM-PCR with three nested multiplex PCR rounds yielded TCR beta libraries. TRBV1-TRBV30 forward and Cbeta reverse primers drove the first two approximately 11-cycle rounds. MiXCR, run by TCRdb on the multiplex PCR reads, gives a single entry per CDR3 protein. The repertoire holds approximately 100,000 distinct CDR3 sequences, under 70% seen once, with more than 10% in the top ten. Co-extracted RNA and DNA came from about 19-30 mg of unsorted bulk tissue. The specimen was liver tumor tissue from sampling region 2. The subset: tumor region T2, inferior pole. All receptors come from a woman in her sixties with primary liver carcinoma and hepatitis B virus infection.

A note on this clonotype: One base away lies a much larger clone, so this may be a sequencing read error. The chain recombines TRBV7-9 with TRBJ2-1; no reliable D call. The germline V gene encodes CDR1 SEHNR and CDR2 FQNEAQ (reference sequence). There are 15 residues in the CDR3. The CDR3 loop reads CTSSLAGTLGDEQFF. Here the CDR3 DNA reads TGTACCAGCAGCTTAGCTGGTACGCTTGGGGATGAGCAGTTCTTC.

The chain uses TRBV7-8 and TRBJ1-6; D is unclear. Looked up from germline, CDR1 is SGHVS and CDR2 is FQNEAQ. V was cut by 5 bases and J by 5 bases, with 10 bases left in between. This CDR3 comprises 14 residues. CDR3 coding DNA: TGTGCCAGCAGCCTAATGTCCAATAATTCACCCCTCCACTTT. This encodes CASSLMSNNSPLHF.

Turning to this clonotype: This may come from a read error, since a much larger clone is one base off. The rearrangement uses TRBV20-1 and TRBJ2-5; 11 nucleotides line up with TRBD2. V gave up 0 bases and J gave up 5 bases; unmatched junction bases: 11. This CDR3 comprises 17 residues. From germline, CDR1 is DFQATT and CDR2 SNEGSKA (reference sequence). Here the CDR3 reads CSARESTSGSIIETQYF. The CDR3 region has the DNA TGCAGTGCTAGAGAATCTACTAGCGGGAGTATTATTGAGACCCAGTACTTC.

Worth noting for this clonotype: A read error may produce the germline difference seen at one junction end. The CDR3 nucleotides are TGTGCCAGCAGCCTCGCCCGAGGAGCGGGAGGTGACACCCAGTACTTT. Its translation: CASSLARGAGGDTQYF. This chain links TRBV12-3 or TRBV12-4 with TRBJ2-5, with 9 bases aligning to TRBD2. The CDR3 spans 16 residues.

On this clonotype itself: A much larger clone lies one base from this, so it may be a read error. Here the CDR3 omits its conserved ending phenylalanine or tryptophan, so a read error is the likely source. This chain uses TRBV10-2 with TRBJ2-1; 8 positions agree with TRBD2. V shed 2 bases, J shed 5 bases, and the junction held 5 bases outside the gene matches. Germline V lookup: CDR1 WSHSY, CDR2 SAAADI. The CDR3 is made up of 15 amino acids. The CDR3 sequence is CASSEIQRGNNEQFS. DNA for the CDR3: TGCGCCAGCAGTGAGATCCAGCGGGGGAACAATGAGCAGTTCTCC.

The chain employs TRBV7-6 and TRBJ2-7; D unresolved. Trimming cost V 4 bases and J 3 bases, with 10 bases left between them. Germline CDR1 reads SGHVS; CDR2 reads FNYEAQ. The CDR3 is 13 amino acids. The CDR3 coding sequence is TGTGCCAGCAGCTCCCGACTCCGCTACGAGCAGTACTTC. Translation gives CASSSRLRYEQYF.

With respect to this clonotype: A read error may account for a junction end that differs from germline. V is TRBV11-3 and J is TRBJ1-1; 10 nucleotides match TRBD1. CDR1 SGHNT and CDR2 YENEEA come from the germline V gene. This CDR3 contains 15 residues. Written as DNA, the CDR3 is TGTCCCAGCAGCCTGGGACAGGGGACGACGGTTGAAGCTTCCTTT. As protein: CPSSLGQGTTVEASF.

As for this clonotype: A read error may be the cause here, since a much bigger clone is one base away. The chain couples TRBV28 to TRBJ1-2, with TRBD1 matching over 7 bases. Losses at the gene ends were 8 bases for V and 7 bases for J; bases not matched to a gene: 7. CDR1 and CDR2 from the germline V gene are MDHEN and SYDVKM. The CDR3 sequence is 12 residues long. The CDR3 bases are TGTGCCAGCTGTCCCGACAGGGCTGGCTACACCTTC. Encoded protein: CASCPDRAGYTF.

CDR3 coding DNA: TGTGCCAGCAGTCCTATGGCCGGGACAGGAAAACAGGAGACCCAGTACTTC. It encodes CASSPMAGTGKQETQYF. The chain links TRBV28 to TRBJ2-5; TRBD1 matches at 8 bases. This CDR3 has 17 residues. Germline values: CDR1 MDHEN, CDR2 SYDVKM. V shed 5 bases and J 5 bases; nucleotides not matched to a gene: 16.

The sample holds a few counts of this clonotype. A read error is likely, as this CDR3 ends without the conserved phenylalanine or tryptophan. This chain uses TRBV6-6 with TRBJ1-5, with D uncertain. Germline CDR1 and CDR2: MNHNY and SVGAGI (reference sequence). This CDR3 contains 15 residues. CDR3 sequence: CASSYGGSSDQPQHC. CDR3 DNA sequence: TGTGCCAGCAGTTACGGTGGATCTAGCGATCAGCCCCAGCATTGT.

The chain combines TRBV6-4 with TRBJ2-1; D not resolved. With 2 bases removed from V and 5 bases from J, the gap between germline ends came to 1 base. The CDR3 covers 11 residues. Germline CDR1 is MRHNA and CDR2 is SNTAGT. DNA of the CDR3: TGTGCCAGCAGTGACCACAATGAGCAGTTCTTC. Its protein is CASSDHNEQFF.

Comment on this clonotype: A read error may explain this, as a much larger clone is one base away. The chain links TRBV10-3 to TRBJ1-1; a possible D gene is TRBD1 (6 bases). Germline loops: CDR1 ENHRY, CDR2 SYGVKD. Trimming took off 3 bases at V and 1 base at J, with 15 bases between the two ends. The length of the CDR3 is 16 residues. The CDR3 protein is CAISDGQGRGNTEAFF. The CDR3 nucleotides read TGTGCCATCAGTGATGGGCAGGGGAGGGGGAACACTGAAGCTTTCTTT.

To note about this clonotype: The germline gene is not matched at one end of the junction; a read error may be the cause. The chain employs TRBV29-1 and TRBJ2-7; D not resolved. Germline assignment: CDR1 SQVTM and CDR2 ANQGSEA. The CDR3 sequence is 13 residues long. The CDR3 reads CSIEDPLRYEQYF. Written as DNA, the CDR3 is TGCAGCATTGAAGATCCCCTCCGCTACGAGCAGTACTTC.